The clone carrying this T cell receptor (beta chain) was observed once. No antigen is known for it. These data are taken from a study of blood T cell dynamics during melanoma immunotherapy. The V end was cut by 3 bases, the J end by 0 bases, with 12 bases between. Germline CDR1 and CDR2: SEHNR and FQNEAQ (reference sequence). This CDR3 contains 15 residues. Described time point: pre-treatment baseline. Blood was drawn before treatment and at week 3 after checkpoint blockade. The study, taken as a whole, reports: The study could not tell melanoma-specific clones from general immune activation.

Profiling relied on immunoSEQ multiplex PCR, and the TCRdb table lists in-frame clones only, not all of them. The sample includes tens of thousands of clones, approximately 90% seen only once; the top ten take around 4.2%. The clonotype was recovered from a human donor with melanoma. V and J are TRBV7-9 and TRBJ2-7, with D tentatively TRBD2 (7 bases). The sequencing here drew on blood, taken from a patient treated with checkpoint blockade. This CDR3 is CASSLGGGSSYEQYF. In DNA, the CDR3 is TGTGCCAGCAGCTTGGGCGGGGGCAGCTCCTACGAGCAGTACTTC. The full variable domain, completed using reference TRBV7-9 and TRBJ2-7, is DTGVSQNPRHKITKRGQNVTFRCDPISEHNRLYWYRQTLGQGPEFLTYFQNEAQLEKSRLLSDRFSAERPKGSFSTLEIQRTEQGDSAMYLCASSLGGGSSYEQYFGPGTRLTVT.